The present T cell receptor (beta chain) was sequenced within a study of T cell repertoires in cytomegalovirus infection. Whole-study context: The authors relied on CMV epitopes, both recently identified HLA-C-restricted and well-studied HLA-B-restricted.

This clonotype was counted only a few times. Its antigen is still unknown. Whole-study findings and limits: Dominating the ex vivo response were TCR beta clonotypes that were CMV-specific and HLA-C-restricted.

TCRdb called the reads again in MiXCR, with one record for every CDR3 protein. The table includes approximately 1,000,000 distinct CDR3 sequences, 30% to 40% detected once. Germline CDR1 reads MGHDK; CDR2 reads SYGVNS. Trimming took 3 bases from V and 5 from J; bases not matched to a gene: 10. There are 16 residues in the CDR3. Sequencing used cultured CD8+ T cells from PBMCs, obtained from culture after CMV antigen stimulation. The sequence derives from a human donor in good health (CMV status not recorded). Some clones in this sample may be carry-over from other donors' samples. The chain couples TRBV25-1 to TRBJ2-5; TRBD2 matches 9 bases. CDR3 region: CASSDGLRGGAETQYF. The CDR3 coding sequence is TGTGCCAGCAGTGACGGTTTGCGGGGGGGTGCGGAGACCCAGTACTTC. Full variable domain (remainder filled in from reference TRBV25-1 and TRBJ2-5): EADIYQTPRYLVIGTGKKITLECSQTMGHDKMYWYQQDPGMELHLIHYSYGVNSTEKGDLSSESTVSRIRTEHFPLTLESARPSHTSQYLCASSDGLRGGAETQYFGPGTRLLVL.